These T cell receptor beta chains were read from a single sample in a study of a mutant IDH1 vaccine in newly diagnosed glioma. Measured with immunoSEQ multiplex PCR; TCRdb has only the in-frame clones, and not every one. The sample lists some 56,000 clones; around 75% were seen once. Their target antigens are unknown. Sequencing was performed on PBMCs, taken from a glioma patient whose treatment included an IDH1 peptide vaccine. These receptors were taken from a man aged 45-65 years with glioma. CDR3s include the opening cysteine and the closing phenylalanine or tryptophan. Each record gives: clone size, J gene, V gene, D gene, CDR3 DNA, CDR3 protein. D genes are given only for firm matches. The size field is filled for only some rows; it gives once, few, many or a size class.

size: -; J: TRBJ2-2; V: TRBV6-5; D: TRBD2; DNA: TGTGCCAGCAGTTCACCTAGCGGGGGACCCACCGGGGAGCTGTTTTTT; CDR3: CASSSPSGGPTGELFF
size: -; J: TRBJ2-5; V: TRBV9; D: -; DNA: TGTGCCAGCAGCGTAGGTCAGCACCAAGAGACCCAGTACTTC; CDR3: CASSVGQHQETQYF
size: -; J: TRBJ2-5; V: TRBV2; D: -; DNA: TGTGCCAGCAGTGAGATGGGGGAGACCCAGTACTTC; CDR3: CASSEMGETQYF
size: -; J: TRBJ1-5; V: TRBV19; D: -; DNA: TGTGCCAGTAGTACTCCTCTGAGCAATCAGCCCCAGCATTTT; CDR3: CASSTPLSNQPQHF
size: -; J: TRBJ1-5; V: TRBV25-1; D: -; DNA: TGTGCCAGCAGTGAGCGGGGACTTTATCAGCCCCAGCATTTT; CDR3: CASSERGLYQPQHF
size: -; J: TRBJ1-1; V: TRBV9; D: -; DNA: TGTGCCAGCAGCCCCCACATCGCCAGGGGCACTGAAGCTTTCTTT; CDR3: CASSPHIARGTEAFF
size: -; J: TRBJ2-2; V: TRBV27; D: -; DNA: TGTGCCAGCAGTTATGGGGAACCCCCCGGGGAGCTGTTTTTT; CDR3: CASSYGEPPGELFF
size: -; J: TRBJ1-3; V: TRBV5-4; D: -; DNA: TGTGCCAGCAGCTCTAGGGTGGGCGGAAACACCATATATTTT; CDR3: CASSSRVGGNTIYF
size: -; J: TRBJ1-1; V: TRBV4-3; D: -; DNA: TGCGCCAGCAGCCATCCAGGAGGACAGAATAACCCGAACACTGAAGCTTTCTTT; CDR3: CASSHPGGQNNPNTEAFF
size: -; J: TRBJ1-3; V: TRBV5-1; D: -; DNA: TGCGCCAGCGGCCCCGGGCGGGTGGGGAACACCATATATTTT; CDR3: CASGPGRVGNTIYF
size: -; J: TRBJ1-1; V: TRBV7-9; D: -; DNA: TGTGCCAGCAGCTTAGCGCAGGGGACTGAAGCTTTCTTT; CDR3: CASSLAQGTEAFF
size: few; J: TRBJ2-7; V: TRBV18; D: TRBD2; DNA: TGTGCCAGTCTCAGGGGGACTAGCGGGAGCTACGAGCAGTACTTC; CDR3: CASLRGTSGSYEQYF
size: once; J: TRBJ2-6; V: TRBV30; D: -; DNA: TGTGCCTGGGCTATAGGGGGGACTGGGGCCAACGTCCTGACTTTC; CDR3: CAWAIGGTGANVLTF
size: -; J: TRBJ2-7; V: TRBV4-1; D: -; DNA: TGCGCCAGCAGCCAAGATGTCGGGGGATACGAGCAGTACTTC; CDR3: CASSQDVGGYEQYF
size: -; J: TRBJ1-2; V: TRBV14; D: -; DNA: TGTGCCAGCAGCGCTTTGGGGGGCGCGGGTGGCTACACCTTC; CDR3: CASSALGGAGGYTF
size: -; J: TRBJ1-5; V: TRBV4-1; D: -; DNA: TGCGCCAGCAGCCAAGAAGGTTCTTGGATGAGCAATCAGCCCCAGCATTTT; CDR3: CASSQEGSWMSNQPQHF
size: -; J: TRBJ1-2; V: TRBV6-5; D: -; DNA: TGTGCCAGCAGCACAACAGGGAACTATGGCTACACCTTC; CDR3: CASSTTGNYGYTF
size: -; J: TRBJ1-5; V: TRBV29-1; D: -; DNA: TGCAGCGCCTTCTTAATCATGTGTTGGCATTTT; CDR3: CSAFLIMCWHF
size: once; J: TRBJ2-3; V: TRBV7-2; D: TRBD2; DNA: TGTGCCAGCAGTCGCGGGGGGAGCACAGATACGCAGTATTTT; CDR3: CASSRGGSTDTQYF
size: -; J: TRBJ1-4; V: TRBV6-6; D: TRBD1; DNA: TGTGCCAGCAGGGCCAAGGGGGCGGGTTATGAAAAACTGTTTTTT; CDR3: CASRAKGAGYEKLFF
size: few; J: TRBJ1-5; V: TRBV7-9; D: TRBD1; DNA: TGTGCCAGCAGTTCTACAGGGGGACAGCCCCAGCATTTT; CDR3: CASSSTGGQPQHF
size: -; J: TRBJ1-2; V: TRBV7-2; D: -; DNA: TGTGCCAGCAGCTTAGTTATGGGCAGGAGCTATGGCTACACCTTC; CDR3: CASSLVMGRSYGYTF
size: few; J: TRBJ1-1; V: TRBV4-2; D: -; DNA: TGTGCCAGCAGCCAAAGAGGAGGGGCCCGGAACACTGAAGCTTTCTTT; CDR3: CASSQRGGARNTEAFF
size: -; J: TRBJ1-2; V: TRBV15; D: -; DNA: TGTGCCACCAGCGAAGGGAAAAATGGCTACACCTTC; CDR3: CATSEGKNGYTF
size: -; J: TRBJ1-4; V: TRBV4-1; D: -; DNA: TGCGCCAGCAGCCGAGTTCCCGGGACCCGGGTCGAAAAACTGTTTTTT; CDR3: CASSRVPGTRVEKLFF
size: once; J: TRBJ2-5; V: TRBV7-9; D: TRBD2; DNA: TGTGCCATCCCGCCCACCGGGGGGCAAGAGACCCAGTACTTC; CDR3: CAIPPTGGQETQYF
size: -; J: TRBJ1-4; V: TRBV29-1; D: -; DNA: TGCAGCGCCCGTGAAAATGAAAAACTGTTTTTT; CDR3: CSARENEKLFF
size: -; J: TRBJ1-5; V: TRBV7-9; D: -; DNA: TGTGCCAGCAGCTTAGCGAGTGGCAATCAGCCCCAGCATTTT; CDR3: CASSLASGNQPQHF
size: -; J: TRBJ2-1; V: TRBV27; D: -; DNA: TGTGCCAGCAGTTTGGGGCGGGGCAATGAGCAGTTCTTC; CDR3: CASSLGRGNEQFF
size: -; J: TRBJ1-2; V: TRBV29-1; D: -; DNA: TGCAGCGTTGTGGGAGGATTCGGCTACACCTTC; CDR3: CSVVGGFGYTF
size: once; J: TRBJ2-6; V: TRBV4-3; D: -; DNA: TGCGCCAGCAGCCAAGATAAGGGGGGGGGCAGGGCACCCTCTGGGGCCAACGTCCTGACTTTC; CDR3: CASSQDKGGGRAPSGANVLTF
size: once; J: TRBJ1-2; V: TRBV5-6; D: -; DNA: TGTGCCAGCAGCTTACAGGGTGGCTATGGCTACACCTTC; CDR3: CASSLQGGYGYTF
size: -; J: TRBJ2-5; V: TRBV5-1; D: -; DNA: TGCGCCAGCAGCTTGGCCCCATTGGAAGCCCAGTACTTC; CDR3: CASSLAPLEAQYF
size: -; J: TRBJ1-3; V: TRBV9; D: TRBD1; DNA: TGTGCCAGCAGCCCCTCAGACAGGGAAATAGGAAACACCATATATTTT; CDR3: CASSPSDREIGNTIYF
size: -; J: TRBJ1-3; V: TRBV9; D: -; DNA: TGTGCCAGCAGCGTATCGGGGCCAGGAAACACCATATATTTT; CDR3: CASSVSGPGNTIYF
size: -; J: TRBJ1-2; V: TRBV18; D: -; DNA: TGTGCCAGCTCATCAGAGAGGAACTATGGCTACACCTTC; CDR3: CASSSERNYGYTF
size: -; J: TRBJ1-1; V: TRBV2; D: -; DNA: TGTGCCAGCATAAGGGGCACTGAAGCTTTCTTT; CDR3: CASIRGTEAFF
size: -; J: TRBJ1-5; V: TRBV4-3; D: -; DNA: TGCGCCAGCAGCCAAGAAAATAATCAGCCCCAGCATTTT; CDR3: CASSQENNQPQHF
size: -; J: TRBJ1-4; V: TRBV7-2; D: -; DNA: TGTGCCAGCAGCCGCACCTTGACAACTAATGAAAAACTGTTTTTT; CDR3: CASSRTLTTNEKLFF
size: -; J: TRBJ2-5; V: TRBV6-5; D: -; DNA: TGTGCCAGCAGTTACTCGAATAATCTCCAGGCTCAGTACTTC; CDR3: CASSYSNNLQAQYF